This T cell receptor beta chain was profiled in a study of blood T cell repertoires in COVID-19. Profiling relied on immunoSEQ multiplex PCR, and the TCRdb table lists in-frame clones only, not all of them. The table has around 150,000 clones, about 84% seen once. Germline loops: CDR1 MDHEN, CDR2 SYDVKM. This CDR3 comprises 14 residues. Trimming cost V 10 bases and J 7 bases, with 20 bases left between them. The rearrangement joins TRBV28 to TRBJ1-5; D is ambiguous. The sequenced sample consisted of peripheral blood. The sequence was obtained from a woman aged 80 or older in a cohort sampled during active or convalescent COVID-19. The CDR3 DNA sequence: TGTGCCACCGTCCGGGAGGCCTCAAGGCAGCCCCAGCATTTT. It codes for CATVREASRQPQHF. The full variable domain, in which reference TRBV28 and TRBJ1-5 provide the parts outside the CDR3, is DVKVTQSSRYLVKRTGEKVFLECVQDMDHENMFWYRQDPGLGLRLIYFSYDVKMKEKGDIPEGYSVSREKKERFSLILESASTNQTSMYLCATVREASRQPQHFGDGTRLSIL.